This passage covers 8 T cell receptor beta chains from one sample sequenced in a study of cytomegalovirus exposure and HLA in healthy donors. Amplification used 60 Vbeta primers and 13 Jbeta primers. Data came from immunoSEQ multiplex PCR; TCRdb stores just in-frame clones and leaves some out. Of some 70,000 clones listed, more than 60% are singletons. Material for sequencing was PBMCs. These receptors were collected from a male donor in good health and CMV-seropositive.

V is TRBV19 and J is TRBJ1-1, with 8 bases identical to TRBD1. V dropped 7 bases and J dropped 3; count of bases not matched to a gene: 7. The germline V gene has CDR1 LNHDA and CDR2 SQIVND (reference sequence). The CDR3 is 14 amino acids. The CDR3 coding sequence is TGTGCCAGTATTCCCCGACAGGGGTACACTGAAGCTTTCTTT. Translation: CASIPRQGYTEAFF.

J is TRBJ2-3 and V is TRBV6-5; D not certain. Trimming stripped 0 bases from V and 5 bases from J, with 12 bases between. CDR1 and CDR2 (germline): MNHEY, SVGAGI. The CDR3 consists of 15 residues. In DNA, the CDR3 is TGTGCCAGCAGTTACTCGATAACTGTCGGAGATACGCAGTATTTT. Protein product: CASSYSITVGDTQYF.

The chain links TRBV5-6 to TRBJ1-1, with D possibly matching TRBD1 (5 bases). This CDR3 has 15 amino acids. V was cut by 7 bases and J by 0 bases, with 16 bases left in between. Germline CDR1 SGHDT, CDR2 YYEEEE. CDR3 bases: TGTGCCAGCGAACCTAGGGGAACAATGAACACTGAAGCTTTCTTT. Encoded protein: CASEPRGTMNTEAFF.

V gene TRBV29-1 combines with J gene TRBJ2-1, with TRBD2 as a possible D gene (7 bases). The CDR3 is 14 residues long. Trimming cost V 6 bases and J 0 bases, with 12 bases left between them. Germline V lookup: CDR1 SQVTM, CDR2 ANQGSEA. This CDR3 reads CSVGGAYSYNEQFF. The CDR3 DNA reads as TGCAGCGTGGGGGGGGCCTACTCCTACAATGAGCAGTTCTTC.

This sequence joins TRBV30 and TRBJ2-3, with a tentative D call TRBD2 (5 bases). Trimming left V 2 bases short and J 1 base short, with 13 bases between. This CDR3 spans 15 amino acids. The germline V gene encodes CDR1 GTSNPN and CDR2 SVGIG (reference sequence). CDR3: CAWSLLGMGTDTQYF. The CDR3 DNA reads as TGTGCCTGGAGTCTACTAGGTATGGGCACAGATACGCAGTATTTT.

The sample holds a few counts of this clone. The chain links TRBV5-5 to TRBJ1-1, with D maybe TRBD1 (5 bases). Germline V gene data show CDR1 as SGHKS and CDR2 as YYEKEE (reference sequence). The CDR3 loop spans 13 amino acids. DNA for the CDR3: TGTGCATGGGGGGTTATCGGGAACACTGAAGCTTTCTTT. The encoded protein is CAWGVIGNTEAFF.

CDR3: CASSPRDRASYGYTF. CDR3 in DNA: TGTGCCAGCAGCCCCCGGGACAGGGCATCCTATGGCTACACCTTC. The V and J genes are TRBV7-2 and TRBJ1-2; TRBD1 aligns across 9 bases. The CDR3 contains 15 residues. V was clipped by 5 bases and J by 4 bases; unmatched bases: 8. The germline V gene encodes CDR1 SGHTA and CDR2 FQGNSA. Using reference TRBV7-2 and TRBJ1-2 for the parts outside the CDR3, the full variable domain is GAGVSQSPSNKVTEKGKDVELRCDPISGHTALYWYRQSLGQGLEFLIYFQGNSAPDKSGLPSDRFSAERTGGSVSTLTIQRTQQEDSAVYLCASSPRDRASYGYTFGSGTRLTVV.

The chain employs TRBV27 and TRBJ2-5, with D possibly TRBD2 on 7 matching bases. Germline CDR1 is MNHEY and CDR2 is SMNVEV (reference sequence). The CDR3 loop spans 14 amino acids. Trimming removed 7 bases at V and 2 bases at J, with 14 bases between. CDR3: CASKGGARQETQYF. The CDR3 nucleotides are TGTGCCAGCAAAGGGGGGGCGAGGCAAGAGACCCAGTACTTC.